Following are 9 T cell receptor beta chains from one sample sequenced in a study of response to subunit inactivated influenza vaccine. TCRdb processed the RT-PCR reads anew with MiXCR; each CDR3 protein has one entry. The repertoire holds around 200,000 distinct CDR3 sequences, with about 9% as singletons. The sequencing here drew on non-naive T cells sorted from PBMCs, taken on the day of vaccination. Source of these receptors: a man aged 45-60 years who received an inactivated influenza vaccine.

The chain links TRBV9 to TRBJ1-1, with D hard to call. The CDR3 extends over 13 amino acids. Germline V gene data show CDR1 as SGDLS and CDR2 as YYNGEE. The V end was cut by 3 bases, the J end by 0 bases, with 6 bases between. The DNA for the CDR3 is TGTGCCAGCAGCGGCAACATGAACACTGAAGCTTTCTTT. Its translation is CASSGNMNTEAFF. The variable domain in full, with the rest retrieved from reference TRBV9 and TRBJ1-1, is DSGVTQTPKHLITATGQRVTLRCSPRSGDLSVYWYQQSLDQGLQFLIQYYNGEERAKGNILERFSAQQFPDLHSELNLSSLELGDSALYFCASSGNMNTEAFFGQGTRLTVV.

This clonotype was counted between two and nine times. This rearrangement joins TRBV18 to TRBJ2-1; TRBD1 aligns across 8 bases. The CDR3 covers 15 residues. V trimming: 1 base; J trimming: 4 bases; junction bases outside the gene matches: 3. Germline V gene sequence: CDR1 KGHSH, CDR2 LQKENI. The CDR3 sequence is CASSPRRTGYNEQFF. CDR3 nucleotides: TGTGCCAGCTCACCACGCCGGACAGGGTACAATGAGCAGTTCTTC.

This clonotype has just a few counts. The chain recombines TRBV20-1 with TRBJ2-7; 8 nucleotides line up with TRBD1. Germline CDR1 is DFQATT and CDR2 is SNEGSKA (reference sequence). The junction had 10 bases not matched to a gene; V was cut back by 7 bases and J by 2 bases. This CDR3 is built from 14 residues. For the CDR3, the DNA is TGCAGTGTTACCCCCGTGACAGGGGCCTACGAGCAGTACTTC. This sequence encodes CSVTPVTGAYEQYF.

This clonotype has at least ten counts. The chain has TRBV4-3 and TRBJ2-2, with TRBD1 matching over 9 bases. CDR1 and CDR2 (germline): LGHNA, YSLEER. This CDR3 spans 16 amino acids. The J segment lost 3 bases and the V segment lost 0 bases, leaving 2 bases of the junction unmatched. The CDR3 sequence is CASSQDGQGHTGELFF. The CDR3 DNA reads TGCGCCAGCAGCCAAGACGGACAGGGGCACACCGGGGAGCTGTTTTTT.

This clonotype was observed many times. CDR3 sequence reads: CSASRSGNQPQHF. The DNA for the CDR3 is TGCAGTGCTAGTCGAAGCGGAAATCAGCCCCAGCATTTT. This chain links TRBV20-1 with TRBJ1-5; D gene ambiguous. Deletions cut 3 bases from V and 4 bases from J, with 10 bases between. The length of the CDR3 is 13 residues. In germline, CDR1 is DFQATT, CDR2 SNEGSKA (reference sequence).

This clonotype was counted ten times or more. The chain links TRBV2 to TRBJ2-5; tentatively, D is TRBD2 (7 bases). CDR3 length: 15 amino acids. The germline V gene has CDR1 SNHLY and CDR2 FYNNEI. Trimming shortened V by 6 bases and J by 1 base, and 15 bases separated the two germline ends. CDR3 coding DNA: TGTGCCAGCAGGAGCCGGGGGGCCCTCCAAGAGACCCAGTACTTC. Protein: CASRSRGALQETQYF.

This clonotype was observed a handful of times. The chain uses TRBV5-1 and TRBJ1-6; perhaps TRBD1 as D (5 bases). CDR1 is SGHRS and CDR2 is YFSETQ in the germline V gene. The V end lost 2 bases, the J end lost 10 bases, and 16 bases lay between the germline ends. The CDR3 runs 15 residues. CDR3 sequence reads: CASSFHGGGGSPLHF. As DNA, the CDR3 is TGCGCCAGCAGCTTTCATGGGGGTGGAGGATCACCCCTCCACTTT. Looking up the rest from reference TRBV5-1 and TRBJ1-6 gives the full variable domain: KAGVTQTPRYLIKTRGQQVTLSCSPISGHRSVSWYQQTPGQGLQFLFEYFSETQRNKGNFPGRFSGRQFSNSRSEMNVSTLELGDSALYLCASSFHGGGGSPLHFGNGTRLTVT.

This clonotype was seen ten or more times. The V call is TRBV5-1, the J call TRBJ1-2; D is perhaps TRBD1 (5 bases). Between the trimmed V and J ends, which lost 2 bases and 0 bases, there was a span of 17 bases. CDR3 size: 17 residues. CDR1 and CDR2 from the germline V gene are SGHRS and YFSETQ. In DNA form, the CDR3 reads TGCGCCAGCAGCTTAGGAGTGGCAGGGCCAGCTAACTATGGCTACACCTTC. Protein product: CASSLGVAGPANYGYTF.

This clonotype came up many times. The rearrangement joins TRBV7-2 to TRBJ1-2; D is perhaps TRBD1 (5 bases). Germline lookup yields CDR1 SGHTA and CDR2 FQGNSA. The CDR3 length is 15 residues. V lost 3 bases and J lost 4, with 15 bases in between. This CDR3 reads CASSFLEGRSYGYTF. The CDR3 DNA sequence: TGTGCCAGCAGCTTCTTAGAGGGACGGAGCTATGGCTACACCTTC.